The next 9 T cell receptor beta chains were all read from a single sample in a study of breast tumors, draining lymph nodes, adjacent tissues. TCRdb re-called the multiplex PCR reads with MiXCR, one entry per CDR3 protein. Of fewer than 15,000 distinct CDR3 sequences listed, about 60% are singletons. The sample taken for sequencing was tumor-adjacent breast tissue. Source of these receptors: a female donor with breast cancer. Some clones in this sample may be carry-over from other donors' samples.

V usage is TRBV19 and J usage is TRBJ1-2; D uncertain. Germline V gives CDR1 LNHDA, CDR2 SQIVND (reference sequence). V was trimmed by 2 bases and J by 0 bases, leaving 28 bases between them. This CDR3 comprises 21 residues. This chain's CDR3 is CASSIRAGTEAFLCANYGYTF. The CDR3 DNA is TGTGCCAGTAGTATAAGGGCGGGCACTGAAGCTTTCTTATGTGCTAACTATGGCTACACCTTC. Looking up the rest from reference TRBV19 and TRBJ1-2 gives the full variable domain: DGGITQSPKYLFRKEGQNVTLSCEQNLNHDAMYWYRQDPGQGLRLIYYSQIVNDFQKGDIAEGYSVSREKKESFPLTVTSAQKNPTAFYLCASSIRAGTEAFLCANYGYTFGSGTRLTVV.

CDR3 amino acids: CSARLSAGNTIYF. Written as DNA, the CDR3 is TGCAGTGCCCGGCTATCAGCTGGAAACACCATATATTTT. This chain links TRBV20-1 with TRBJ1-3, with D uncertain. Trimming shortened V by 6 bases and J by 2 bases, and 11 bases separated the two germline ends. The CDR3 sequence is 13 residues long. CDR1 DFQATT and CDR2 SNEGSKA come from the germline V gene (reference sequence).

CDR3 coding DNA: TGTGCCAGCAGTGTCGGGACTAGCGGGACCGAGCAGTACTTC. This gives the protein CASSVGTSGTEQYF. The chain combines TRBV2 with TRBJ2-7; 13 nucleotides agree with TRBD2. The V gene's germline CDR1 is SNHLY and CDR2 FYNNEI. The junction had 3 bases not matched to a gene; V was cut back by 4 bases and J by 6 bases. There are 14 residues in the CDR3.

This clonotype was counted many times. The CDR3 protein is CASSQEGRGYADTQYF. The CDR3 DNA sequence: TGTGCCAGCAGCCAAGAGGGTAGGGGGTATGCAGATACGCAGTATTTT. V and J are TRBV14 and TRBJ2-3; a possible D gene is TRBD1 (6 bases). The CDR3 loop spans 16 amino acids. The germline V gene encodes CDR1 SGHDN and CDR2 FVKESK. V was clipped by 0 bases and J by 4 bases, with 14 bases between them.

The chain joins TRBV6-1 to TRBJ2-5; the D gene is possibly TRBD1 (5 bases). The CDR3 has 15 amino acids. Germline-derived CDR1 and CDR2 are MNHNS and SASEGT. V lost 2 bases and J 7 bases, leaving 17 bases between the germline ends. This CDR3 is CASSEQGTFLGTQYF. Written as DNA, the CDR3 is TGTGCCAGCAGTGAACAGGGCACTTTCCTAGGGACCCAGTACTTC.

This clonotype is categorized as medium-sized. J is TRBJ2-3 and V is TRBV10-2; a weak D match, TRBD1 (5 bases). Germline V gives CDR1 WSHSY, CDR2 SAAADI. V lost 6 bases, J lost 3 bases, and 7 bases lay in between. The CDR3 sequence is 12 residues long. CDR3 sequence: CASRGRTDTQYF. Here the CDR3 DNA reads TGCGCCAGCAGGGGGCGAACAGATACGCAGTATTTT.

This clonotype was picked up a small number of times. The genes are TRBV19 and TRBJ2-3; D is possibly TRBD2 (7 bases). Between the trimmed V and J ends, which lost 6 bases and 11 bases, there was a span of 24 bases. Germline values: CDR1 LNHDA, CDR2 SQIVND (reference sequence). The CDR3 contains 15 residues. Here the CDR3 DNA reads TGTGCCAGTAGCCCGGACAGCCTGGGAGGGGATGAGCAGTATTTT. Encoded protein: CASSPDSLGGDEQYF.

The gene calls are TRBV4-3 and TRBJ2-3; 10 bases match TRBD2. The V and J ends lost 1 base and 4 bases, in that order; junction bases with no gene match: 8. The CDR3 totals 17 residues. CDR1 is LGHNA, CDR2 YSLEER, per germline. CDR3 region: CASSQVGLAEAADTQYF. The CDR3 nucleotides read TGCGCCAGCAGCCAAGTTGGACTAGCGGAAGCCGCAGATACGCAGTATTTT.

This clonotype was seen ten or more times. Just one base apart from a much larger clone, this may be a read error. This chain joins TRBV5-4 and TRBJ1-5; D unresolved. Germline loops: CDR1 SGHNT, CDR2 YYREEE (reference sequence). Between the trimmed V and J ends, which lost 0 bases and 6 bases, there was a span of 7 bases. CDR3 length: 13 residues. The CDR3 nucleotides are TGTGCCAGCAGCTTGGACAGCGCTCAGCCCCAGCATTTT. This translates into CASSLDSAQPQHF.